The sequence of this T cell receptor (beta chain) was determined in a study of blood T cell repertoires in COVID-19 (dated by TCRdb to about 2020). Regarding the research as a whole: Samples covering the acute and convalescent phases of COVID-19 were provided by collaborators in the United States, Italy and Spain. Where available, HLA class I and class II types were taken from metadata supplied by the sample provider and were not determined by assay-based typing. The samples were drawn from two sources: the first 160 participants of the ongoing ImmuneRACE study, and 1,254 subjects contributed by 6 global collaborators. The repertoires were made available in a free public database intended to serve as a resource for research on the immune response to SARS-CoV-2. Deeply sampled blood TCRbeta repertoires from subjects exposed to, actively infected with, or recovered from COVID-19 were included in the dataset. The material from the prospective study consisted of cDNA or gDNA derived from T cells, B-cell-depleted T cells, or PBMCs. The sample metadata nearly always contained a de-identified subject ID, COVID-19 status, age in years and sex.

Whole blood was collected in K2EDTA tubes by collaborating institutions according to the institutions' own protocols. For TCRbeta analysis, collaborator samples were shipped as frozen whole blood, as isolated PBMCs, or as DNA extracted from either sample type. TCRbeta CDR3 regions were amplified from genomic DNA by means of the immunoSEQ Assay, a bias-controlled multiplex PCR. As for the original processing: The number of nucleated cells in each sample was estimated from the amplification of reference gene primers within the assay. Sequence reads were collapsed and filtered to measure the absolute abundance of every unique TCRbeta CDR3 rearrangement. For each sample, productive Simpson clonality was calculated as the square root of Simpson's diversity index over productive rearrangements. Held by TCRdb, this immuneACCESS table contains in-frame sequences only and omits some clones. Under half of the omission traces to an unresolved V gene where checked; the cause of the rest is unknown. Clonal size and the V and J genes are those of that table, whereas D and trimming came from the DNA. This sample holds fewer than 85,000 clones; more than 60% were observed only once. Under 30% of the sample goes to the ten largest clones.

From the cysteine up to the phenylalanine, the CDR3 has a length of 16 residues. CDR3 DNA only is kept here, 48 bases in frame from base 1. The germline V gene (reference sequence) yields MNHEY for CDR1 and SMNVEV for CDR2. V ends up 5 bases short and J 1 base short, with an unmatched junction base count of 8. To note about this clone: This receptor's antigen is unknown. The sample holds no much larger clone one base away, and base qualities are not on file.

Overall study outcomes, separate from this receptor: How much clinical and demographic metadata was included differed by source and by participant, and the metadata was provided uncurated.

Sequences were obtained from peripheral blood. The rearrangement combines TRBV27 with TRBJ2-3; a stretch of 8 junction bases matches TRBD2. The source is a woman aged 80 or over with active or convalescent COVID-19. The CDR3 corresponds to CASSLRGRGGTDTQYF. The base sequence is TGTGCCAGCAGTCTACGGGGGCGGGGGGGCACAGATACGCAGTATTTT.